The 17 T cell receptor beta chains presented below share a single source sample, sequenced in a study of OX40 agonist ivuxolimab in advanced cancers. Sequenced by immunoSEQ multiplex PCR; TCRdb stores in-frame clones only, minus some. The table records roughly 82,000 clones, around 90% of them present only once. The specimen was CD4+ or CD8+ T cells sorted from blood, collected in a trial of the OX40 agonist ivuxolimab. The receptor set was obtained from an adult with an advanced solid tumor such as melanoma, head and neck, liver or kidney cancer.

The chain joins TRBV16 to TRBJ2-7; 8 bases are shared with TRBD1. J lost 3 bases, V lost 3 bases, and 4 bases had no gene match. The germline V gene has CDR1 KGHSY and CDR2 FQNENV. The CDR3 covers 14 residues. The CDR3 loop is CASSHYTGGYEQYF. Here the CDR3 DNA reads TGTGCCAGCAGCCACTATACAGGGGGCTACGAGCAGTACTTC.

The chain recombines TRBV27 with TRBJ1-3, with TRBD1 as a possible D gene (5 bases). Germline V gives CDR1 MNHEY, CDR2 SMNVEV (reference sequence). This CDR3 is built from 13 residues. V was shortened by 2 bases and J by 3 bases, with 5 bases between the two germline ends. The CDR3 sequence is CASSLGHGNTIYF. CDR3 coding DNA: TGTGCCAGCAGTTTAGGACATGGAAACACCATATATTTT.

The chain is built from TRBV18 and TRBJ1-3; D not certain. The germline gives CDR1 KGHSH, CDR2 LQKENI. The germline V and J ends were trimmed by 6 bases and 2 bases, with 11 bases remaining between them. This CDR3 is 14 amino acids long. The DNA for the CDR3 is TGTGCCAGCTCGCTAGCCAAAACTGGAAACACCATATATTTT. Amino acid sequence: CASSLAKTGNTIYF.

This rearrangement joins TRBV18 to TRBJ1-1, with unresolved D. V gave up 3 bases and J gave up 7 bases, with 9 bases separating them. This CDR3 is 12 amino acids long. The germline CDR1 and CDR2 sequences are KGHSH and LQKENI. The CDR3 bases are TGTGCCAGCTCACCTTCGCAGATTGAAGCTTTCTTT. It specifies CASSPSQIEAFF.

The chain combines TRBV5-1 with TRBJ1-2, with D unresolved. Germline CDR1 SGHRS, CDR2 YFSETQ. V was shortened by 0 bases and J by 8 bases, with 17 bases between the two germline ends. The CDR3 covers 15 residues. The CDR3: CASSLAAGDGRGYTF. The CDR3 nucleotides are TGCGCCAGCAGCTTGGCCGCCGGCGACGGGCGAGGCTACACCTTC.

The rearrangement links TRBV18 to TRBJ1-2; no clear D. In germline, CDR1 is KGHSH, CDR2 LQKENI. The CDR3 totals 15 residues. The V end was cut by 3 bases, the J end by 2 bases, with 13 bases between. The CDR3 reads CASSPGSRLNYGYTF. CDR3 DNA sequence: TGTGCCAGCTCACCGGGTTCGCGGTTAAACTATGGCTACACCTTC. The full variable domain, rest sourced from reference TRBV18 and TRBJ1-2, is NAGVMQNPRHLVRRRGQEARLRCSPMKGHSHVYWYRQLPEEGLKFMVYLQKENIIDESGMPKERFSAEFPKEGPSILRIQQVVRGDSAAYFCASSPGSRLNYGYTFGSGTRLTVV.

This chain links TRBV9 with TRBJ2-3; the match to TRBD2 covers 11 bases. This CDR3 contains 14 residues. Germline V gene lookup returns CDR1 SGDLS and CDR2 YYNGEE. V was clipped by 8 bases and J by 6 bases; unmatched bases: 8. CDR3 DNA: TGTGCCAGTAGTGTAGCGGGAGGGGGGGATACGCAGTATTTT. Translation gives CASSVAGGGDTQYF. Together with reference TRBV9 and TRBJ2-3, the CDR3 gives the full variable domain: DSGVTQTPKHLITATGQRVTLRCSPRSGDLSVYWYQQSLDQGLQFLIQYYNGEERAKGNILERFSAQQFPDLHSELNLSSLELGDSALYFCASSVAGGGDTQYFGPGTRLTVL.

This clone appeared once. This chain joins TRBV7-2 and TRBJ2-7; no clear D gene. V lost 2 bases and J lost 0, with 11 bases in between. This CDR3 is 15 amino acids long. CDR1 is SGHTA, CDR2 FQGNSA, per germline. CDR3 sequence: CASSLQAFSSYEQYF. CDR3 nucleotides: TGTGCCAGCAGCTTACAGGCTTTCAGCTCCTACGAGCAGTACTTC.

V usage is TRBV15 and J usage is TRBJ2-7; 14 bases align to TRBD2. Trimming took 3 bases from V and 7 from J; bases not matched to a gene: 5. This CDR3 contains 15 residues. Per the germline V gene, CDR1 is LNHNV and CDR2 is YYDKDF (reference sequence). The CDR3 coding sequence is TGTGCCACCAGCAGGGGGACTAGCGGGAGTTATGAGCAGTACTTC. It translates to CATSRGTSGSYEQYF.

The J gene is TRBJ2-1, the V gene TRBV9, with 12 bases that match TRBD2. This CDR3 is built from 19 residues. Germline lookup yields CDR1 SGDLS and CDR2 YYNGEE. V was pared by 0 bases and J by 0 bases, with 7 bases of the junction left unmatched. This CDR3 is CASSVEGGLAGLSYNEQFF. Written as DNA, the CDR3 is TGTGCCAGCAGCGTAGAGGGGGGACTAGCGGGCCTCTCCTACAATGAGCAGTTCTTC. The whole variable domain, remainder taken from reference TRBV9 and TRBJ2-1, is DSGVTQTPKHLITATGQRVTLRCSPRSGDLSVYWYQQSLDQGLQFLIQYYNGEERAKGNILERFSAQQFPDLHSELNLSSLELGDSALYFCASSVEGGLAGLSYNEQFFGPGTRLTVL.

This clone was seen once. This chain connects TRBV6-5 to TRBJ1-2; the match to TRBD1 covers 10 bases. Per germline, CDR1 MNHEY and CDR2 SVGAGI. V shed 2 bases, J shed 5 bases, and the junction held 5 bases outside the gene matches. This CDR3 is 15 amino acids long. This chain's CDR3 is CASSYRDRGRYGYTF. Here the CDR3 DNA reads TGTGCCAGCAGTTACCGGGACAGGGGTCGGTATGGCTACACCTTC.

This rearrangement joins TRBV2 to TRBJ1-2; 8 nucleotides match TRBD1. The CDR3 has 13 residues. The germline V gene has CDR1 SNHLY and CDR2 FYNNEI. The V and J ends lost 6 bases and 4 bases, in that order; junction bases with no gene match: 4. The CDR3 bases are TGTGCCAGCAGCCCGGACAGGGTCTATGGCTACACCTTC. It yields the protein CASSPDRVYGYTF. Combining the CDR3 with reference TRBV2 and TRBJ1-2 gives the whole variable domain EPEVTQTPSHQVTQMGQEVILRCVPISNHLYFYWYRQILGQKVEFLVSFYNNEISEKSEIFDDQFSVERPDGSNFTLKIRSTKLEDSAMYFCASSPDRVYGYTFGSGTRLTVV.

The table lists this clone with a few counts. This chain links TRBV29-1 with TRBJ2-5; TRBD2 agrees at 7 bases. CDR1 is SQVTM, CDR2 ANQGSEA, per germline. The ends lost 6 bases at V and 2 bases at J; junction bases unmatched: 0. The CDR3 has 11 amino acids. The CDR3, as DNA: TGCAGCGTGCGGGAGCAAGAGACCCAGTACTTC. Its translation: CSVREQETQYF.

This clone appeared a single time. This chain uses TRBV11-2 with TRBJ1-5; no firm D call. The germline gives CDR1 SGHAT, CDR2 FQNNGV. V dropped 7 bases and J dropped 4 bases, with 17 bases sitting between them. This CDR3 is built from 15 residues. For the CDR3, the DNA is TGTGCCAGCACCTTGGGGTCAGGTCCAAATCAGCCCCAGCATTTT. Translation: CASTLGSGPNQPQHF.

CDR3 sequence (DNA): TGCAGTGCTGGCAGTTACGAGCAGTACTTC. Amino acids: CSAGSYEQYF. The V call is TRBV20-1, the J call TRBJ2-7; no clear D gene. V lost 5 bases, J lost 4 bases, and 6 bases lay in between. Germline CDR1 and CDR2: DFQATT and SNEGSKA (reference sequence). The CDR3 is 10 amino acids.

This clone was detected only a few times. The CDR3 sequence is CASSSTGNNQPQHF. The CDR3 nucleotides read TGTGCCAGTAGTTCGACAGGGAACAATCAGCCCCAGCATTTT. V and J are TRBV19 and TRBJ1-5, with 7 bases fitting TRBD1. The CDR3 loop spans 14 amino acids. From germline, CDR1 is LNHDA and CDR2 SQIVND (reference sequence). With V trimmed by 5 bases and J by 3 bases, 4 bases remained unmatched. Drawing the rest from reference TRBV19 and TRBJ1-5, the complete variable domain is DGGITQSPKYLFRKEGQNVTLSCEQNLNHDAMYWYRQDPGQGLRLIYYSQIVNDFQKGDIAEGYSVSREKKESFPLTVTSAQKNPTAFYLCASSSTGNNQPQHFGDGTRLSIL.

The chain uses TRBV18 and TRBJ2-7; 7 positions match TRBD1. Germline CDR1 reads KGHSH; CDR2 reads LQKENI. The CDR3 length is 15 residues. After removal of 4 bases from V and 5 bases from J, the junction contained 11 bases not matched to a gene. The CDR3 is CASSRRDSIGHEQYF. The CDR3 region has the DNA TGTGCCAGCTCACGCCGGGACAGCATAGGCCACGAGCAGTACTTC.